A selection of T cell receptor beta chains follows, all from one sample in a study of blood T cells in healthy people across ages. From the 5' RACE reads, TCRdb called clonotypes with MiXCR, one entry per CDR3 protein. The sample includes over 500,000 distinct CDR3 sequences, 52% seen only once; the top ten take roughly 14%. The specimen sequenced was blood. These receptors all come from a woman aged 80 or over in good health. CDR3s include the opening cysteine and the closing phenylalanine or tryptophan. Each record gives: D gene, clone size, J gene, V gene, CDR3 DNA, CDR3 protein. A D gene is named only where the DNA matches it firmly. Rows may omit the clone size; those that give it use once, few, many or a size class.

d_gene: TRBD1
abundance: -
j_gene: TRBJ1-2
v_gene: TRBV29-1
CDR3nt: TGCAGCGTGTCGGGACAGGGGGCTAACTATGGCTACACCTTC
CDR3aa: CSVSGQGANYGYTF

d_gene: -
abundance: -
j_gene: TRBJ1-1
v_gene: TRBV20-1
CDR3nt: TGCAGTACCACTCGGGGTACTGAAGCTTTCTTT
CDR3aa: CSTTRGTEAFF

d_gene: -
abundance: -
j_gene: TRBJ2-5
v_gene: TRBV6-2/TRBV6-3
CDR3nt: TGTGCCAGCAGGAGGACGGGAGAGACCCAGTACTTC
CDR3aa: CASRRTGETQYF

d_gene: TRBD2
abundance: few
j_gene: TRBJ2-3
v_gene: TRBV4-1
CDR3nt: TGCGCCAGCAGCCAAGCTGTTCCTAGCGGAATCACAGATACGCAGTATTTT
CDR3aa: CASSQAVPSGITDTQYF

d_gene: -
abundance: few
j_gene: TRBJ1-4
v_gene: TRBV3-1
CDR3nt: TGTGCCAGCAAACCGGCAGGGACGCAGGCTGAAAAACTGTTTTTT
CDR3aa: CASKPAGTQAEKLFF

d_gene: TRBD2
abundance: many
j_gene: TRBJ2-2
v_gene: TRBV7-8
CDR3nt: TGTGCCAGCAGCTCGAGCGGGGGGAACACCGGGGAGCTGTTTTTT
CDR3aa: CASSSSGGNTGELFF

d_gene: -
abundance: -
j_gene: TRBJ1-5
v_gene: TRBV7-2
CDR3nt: TGTGCCAGCAGCTTAGCGCTTGTCAGGGAAAGCGGTCAGCCCCAGCATTTT
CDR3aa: CASSLALVRESGQPQHF

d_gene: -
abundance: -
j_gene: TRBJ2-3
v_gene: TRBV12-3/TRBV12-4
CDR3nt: TGTGCCAGCAGGACAGAAGCAGATACGCAGTATTTT
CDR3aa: CASRTEADTQYF

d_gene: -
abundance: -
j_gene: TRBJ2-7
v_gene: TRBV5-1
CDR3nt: TGCGCCAGCAGCTTGGTCGCTGGGACCTTCGAGCAGTACTTC
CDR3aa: CASSLVAGTFEQYF

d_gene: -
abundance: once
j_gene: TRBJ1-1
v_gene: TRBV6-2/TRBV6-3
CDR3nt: TGTGCCAGCAGTTACTCAGGGGGATACACTGAAGCTTTCTTT
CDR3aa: CASSYSGGYTEAFF

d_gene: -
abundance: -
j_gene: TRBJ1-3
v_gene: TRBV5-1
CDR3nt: TGCGCCAGCAGCTTGCGGGCAGGAGATAACACCATATATTTT
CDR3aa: CASSLRAGDNTIYF

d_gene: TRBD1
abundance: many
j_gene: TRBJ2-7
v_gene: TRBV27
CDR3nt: TGTGCCAGCAGTTCCGGACAGGGGGCTTACTACGAGCAGTACTTC
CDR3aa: CASSSGQGAYYEQYF

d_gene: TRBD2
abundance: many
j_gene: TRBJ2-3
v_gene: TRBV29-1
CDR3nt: TGCAGCGTTGAGGGACTAGCGGGCCTTCGGGCTACGCAGTATTTT
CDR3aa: CSVEGLAGLRATQYF

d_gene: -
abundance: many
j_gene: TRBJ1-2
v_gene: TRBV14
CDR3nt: TGTGCCAGCACCAACAAAACGGGAGGCTACACCTTC
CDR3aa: CASTNKTGGYTF

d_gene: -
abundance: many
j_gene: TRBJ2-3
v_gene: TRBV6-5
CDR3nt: TGTGCCAGCAGTTACTCTCAGGGGACCCCCACAGATACGCAGTATTTT
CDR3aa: CASSYSQGTPTDTQYF

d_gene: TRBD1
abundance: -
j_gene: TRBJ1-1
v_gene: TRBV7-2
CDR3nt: TGTGCCAGCAGCTCACCAGACAGGGGGAACACTGAAGCTTTCTTT
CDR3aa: CASSSPDRGNTEAFF

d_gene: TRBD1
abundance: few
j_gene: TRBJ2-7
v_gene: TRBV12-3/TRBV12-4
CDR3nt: TGTGCCAGCAGTTTGGGGACAGGGGTATACGAGCAGTACTTC
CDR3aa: CASSLGTGVYEQYF

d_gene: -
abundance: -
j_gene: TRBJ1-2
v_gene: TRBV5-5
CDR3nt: TGTGCCAGCAGGACGATAGACAACTATGGCTACACCTTC
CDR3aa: CASRTIDNYGYTF

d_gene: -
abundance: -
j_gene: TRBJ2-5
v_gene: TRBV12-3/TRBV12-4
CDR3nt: TGTGCCAGCAGAAAAACCCGGACAGCCGGGGAAGAGACCCAGTACTTC
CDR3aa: CASRKTRTAGEETQYF

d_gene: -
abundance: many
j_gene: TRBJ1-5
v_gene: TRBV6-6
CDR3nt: TGTGCCAGCAGTTCCTTTGGAAACTCAGGGGGCAATCAGCCCCAGCATTTT
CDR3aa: CASSSFGNSGGNQPQHF

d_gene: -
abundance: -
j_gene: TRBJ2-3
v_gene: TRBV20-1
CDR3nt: TGCAGTGGGGCGCTCGGCACAGATACGCAGTATTTT
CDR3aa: CSGALGTDTQYF

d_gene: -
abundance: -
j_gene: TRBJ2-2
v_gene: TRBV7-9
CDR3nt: TGTGCCAGCAGCTTAAATTCCCTCACCGGGGAGCTGTTTTTT
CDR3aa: CASSLNSLTGELFF

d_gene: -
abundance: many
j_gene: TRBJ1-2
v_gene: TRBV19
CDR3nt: TGTGCCAGTAGGAGCCGTGAGGGTCGTCGGATGTATGGCTACACCTTC
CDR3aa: CASRSREGRRMYGYTF

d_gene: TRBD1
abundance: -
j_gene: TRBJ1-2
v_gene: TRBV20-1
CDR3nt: TGCAGTGCTAGCCGTCTTCGGACAGGGAACTATGGCTACACCTTC
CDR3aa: CSASRLRTGNYGYTF

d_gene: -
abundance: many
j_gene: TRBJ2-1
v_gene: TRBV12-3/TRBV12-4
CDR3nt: TGTGCCAGCAGCCCCGATTGGGAGCAGTTCTTC
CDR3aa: CASSPDWEQFF

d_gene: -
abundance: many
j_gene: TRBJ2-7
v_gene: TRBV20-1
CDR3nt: TGCAGTGCTAGAGAGGGACTTTACGAGCAGTACTTC
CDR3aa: CSAREGLYEQYF

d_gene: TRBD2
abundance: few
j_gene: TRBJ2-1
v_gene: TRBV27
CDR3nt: TGTGCCAGCAGTCTCTTAGCGGGAGGGTATGAGCAGTTCTTC
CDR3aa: CASSLLAGGYEQFF

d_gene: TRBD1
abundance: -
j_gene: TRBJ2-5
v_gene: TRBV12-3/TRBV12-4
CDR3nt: TGTGCCAGCAGTTTAGGCAGAACAGGGGGCAATGAGCAGTACTTC
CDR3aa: CASSLGRTGGNEQYF

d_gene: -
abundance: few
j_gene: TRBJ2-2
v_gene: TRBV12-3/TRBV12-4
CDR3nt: TGTGCCAGCAGAGGGGAGTCCGGGGAGCTGTTTTTT
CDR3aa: CASRGESGELFF

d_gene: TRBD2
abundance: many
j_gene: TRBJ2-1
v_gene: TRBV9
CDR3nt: TGTGCCAGCAGCGCCACTAGCGATCACTACAATGAGCAGTTCTTC
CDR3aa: CASSATSDHYNEQFF

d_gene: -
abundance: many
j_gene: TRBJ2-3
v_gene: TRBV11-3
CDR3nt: TGTGCCAGCAGCTTAGGGGTTACAGATACGCAGTATTTT
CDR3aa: CASSLGVTDTQYF

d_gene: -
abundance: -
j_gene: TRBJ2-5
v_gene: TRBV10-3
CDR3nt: TGTGCCATCAGAGGACGGGGGTTAGCACAAGAGACCCAGTACTTC
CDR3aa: CAIRGRGLAQETQYF

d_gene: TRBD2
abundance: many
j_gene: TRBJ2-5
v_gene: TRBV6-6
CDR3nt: TGTGCCAGCAGTTACTCGATGATCTCTGCGGGAGGATCCCATGAGCAGTACTTC
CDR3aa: CASSYSMISAGGSHEQYF

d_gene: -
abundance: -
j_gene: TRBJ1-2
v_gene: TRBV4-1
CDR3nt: TGCGCCAGCAGCCCGTCACAGGGTGGCTATGGCTACACCTTC
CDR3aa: CASSPSQGGYGYTF

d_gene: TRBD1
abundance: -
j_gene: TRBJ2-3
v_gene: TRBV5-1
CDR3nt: TGCGCCAGCAGAGGGGGACAGTCCACAGATACGCAGTATTTT
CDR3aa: CASRGGQSTDTQYF

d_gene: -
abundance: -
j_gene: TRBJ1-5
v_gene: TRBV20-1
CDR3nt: TGCAGTGCCCTCCCGGGCGCAGGGGATCAGCCCCAGCATTTT
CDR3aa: CSALPGAGDQPQHF

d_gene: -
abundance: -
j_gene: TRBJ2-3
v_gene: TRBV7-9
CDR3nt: TGTGCCTGCGGCTCCAGAGATACCACCGGTCACCAGTATTTT
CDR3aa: CACGSRDTTGHQYF

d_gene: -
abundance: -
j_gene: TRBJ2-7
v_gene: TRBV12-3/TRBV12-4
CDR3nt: TGTGCCAGCAGCACTGCAGGGGCCTTGGACGAGCAGTACTTC
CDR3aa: CASSTAGALDEQYF

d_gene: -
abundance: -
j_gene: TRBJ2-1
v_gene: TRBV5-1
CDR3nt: TGCGCCAGCGGCTTGGAAGGGATCCCCTCGTTAAATGAGCAGTTCTTC
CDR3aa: CASGLEGIPSLNEQFF

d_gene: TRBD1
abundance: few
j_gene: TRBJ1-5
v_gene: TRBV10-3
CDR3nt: TGTGCCATCAGTGAAAGGACAGGCCTCAATCAGCCCCAGCATTTT
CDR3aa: CAISERTGLNQPQHF

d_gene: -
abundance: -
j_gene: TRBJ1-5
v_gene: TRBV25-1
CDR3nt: TGTGCCAGCAGGGACGGGGGGCAGCCCCAGCATTTT
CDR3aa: CASRDGGQPQHF

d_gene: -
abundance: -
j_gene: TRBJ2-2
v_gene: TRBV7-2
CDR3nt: TGTGCCAGCAGCTTATGGGGGCAGGGAAGCGGGGAGCTGTTTTTT
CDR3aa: CASSLWGQGSGELFF

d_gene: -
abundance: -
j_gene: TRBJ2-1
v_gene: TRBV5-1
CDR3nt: TGCGCCAGCAGCTTTCCGGGACAGGGGGGTAGCGGGAGGTCCTACAATGAGCAGTTCTTC
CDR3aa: CASSFPGQGGSGRSYNEQFF

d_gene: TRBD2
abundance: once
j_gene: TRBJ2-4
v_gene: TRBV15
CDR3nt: TGTGCCACCAGCGGAGTTCCCGGGGGGATTCAGTACTTC
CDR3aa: CATSGVPGGIQYF

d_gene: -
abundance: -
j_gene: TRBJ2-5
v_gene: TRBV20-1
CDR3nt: TGCAGTGCTAGGGGGGATGGGGAGACCCAGTACTTC
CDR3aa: CSARGDGETQYF

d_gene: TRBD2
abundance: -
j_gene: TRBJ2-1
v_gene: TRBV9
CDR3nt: TGTGCCAGCAGCGTTTATACCGGGGGGGCGGGTGAGCAGTTCTTC
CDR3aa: CASSVYTGGAGEQFF

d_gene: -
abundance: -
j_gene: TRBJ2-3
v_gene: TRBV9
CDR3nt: TGTGCCAGCAGCGTCGGCGGCATCCCAGATACGCAGTATTTT
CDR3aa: CASSVGGIPDTQYF

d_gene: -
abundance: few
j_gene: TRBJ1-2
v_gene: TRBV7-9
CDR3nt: TGTGCCAGCAGCCCCTGGGGACATTCCAACTATGGCTACACCTTC
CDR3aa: CASSPWGHSNYGYTF

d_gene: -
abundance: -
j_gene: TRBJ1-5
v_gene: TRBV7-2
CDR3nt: TGTGCCAGCAGCTTAAGTCCTTTACAGAACCGGCCCCAGCATTTT
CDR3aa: CASSLSPLQNRPQHF